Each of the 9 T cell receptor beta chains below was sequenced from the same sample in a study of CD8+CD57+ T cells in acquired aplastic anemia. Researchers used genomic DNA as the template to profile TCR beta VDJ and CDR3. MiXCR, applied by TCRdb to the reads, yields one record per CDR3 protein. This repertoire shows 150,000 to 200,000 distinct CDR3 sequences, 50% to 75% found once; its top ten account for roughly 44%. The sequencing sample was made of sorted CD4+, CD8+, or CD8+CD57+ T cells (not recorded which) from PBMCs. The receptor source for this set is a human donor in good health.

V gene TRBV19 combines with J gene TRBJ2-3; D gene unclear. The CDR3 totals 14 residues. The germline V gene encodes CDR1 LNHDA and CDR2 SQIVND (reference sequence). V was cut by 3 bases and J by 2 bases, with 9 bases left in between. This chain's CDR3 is CASSIWQNTDTQYF. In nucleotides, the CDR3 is TGTGCCAGTAGTATTTGGCAGAACACAGATACGCAGTATTTT.

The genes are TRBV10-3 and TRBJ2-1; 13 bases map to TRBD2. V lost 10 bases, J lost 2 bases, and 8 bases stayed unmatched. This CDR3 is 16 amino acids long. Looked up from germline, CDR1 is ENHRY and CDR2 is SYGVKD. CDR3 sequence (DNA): TGTGCCACGAGGACTAGCGGGAGTAGGACCTACAATGAGCAGTTCTTC. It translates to CATRTSGSRTYNEQFF.

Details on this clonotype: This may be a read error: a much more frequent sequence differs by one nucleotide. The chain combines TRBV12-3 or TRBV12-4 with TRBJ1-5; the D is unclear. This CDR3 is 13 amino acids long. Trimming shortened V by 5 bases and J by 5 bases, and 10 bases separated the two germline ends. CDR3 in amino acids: CASSQIGYQPQHF. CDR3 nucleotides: TGTGCCAGCAGTCAGATAGGGTATCAGCCCCAGCATTTT.

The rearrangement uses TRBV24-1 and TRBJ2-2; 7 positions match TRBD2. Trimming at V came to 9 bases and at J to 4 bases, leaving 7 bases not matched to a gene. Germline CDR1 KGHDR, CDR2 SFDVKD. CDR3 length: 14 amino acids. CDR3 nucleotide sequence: TGTGCCACCGGGGGGGAGCTTAGCACCGGGGAGCTGTTTTTT. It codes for CATGGELSTGELFF.

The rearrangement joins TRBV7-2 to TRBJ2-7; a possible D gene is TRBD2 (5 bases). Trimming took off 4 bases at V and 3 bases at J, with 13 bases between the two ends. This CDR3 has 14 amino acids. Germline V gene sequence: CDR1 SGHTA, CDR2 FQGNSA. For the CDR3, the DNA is TGTGCCAGCAGCTCCTACGGCCGGGGCTACGAGCAGTACTTC. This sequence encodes CASSSYGRGYEQYF.

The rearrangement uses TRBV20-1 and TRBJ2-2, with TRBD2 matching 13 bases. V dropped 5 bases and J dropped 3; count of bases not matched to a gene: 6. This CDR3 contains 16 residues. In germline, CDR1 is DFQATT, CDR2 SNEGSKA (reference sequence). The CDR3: CSALRTSGGHTGELFF. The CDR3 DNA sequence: TGCAGTGCTCTCAGGACTAGCGGGGGACACACCGGGGAGCTGTTTTTT.

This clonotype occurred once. The DNA for the CDR3 is TGTGCCACCAGTGATTCGACAGGGGTTGAAGCTTTCTTT. It codes for CATSDSTGVEAFF. This chain connects TRBV24-1 to TRBJ1-1; 8 nucleotides line up with TRBD1. The CDR3 runs to 13 residues. Trimming at V came to 2 bases and at J to 7 bases, leaving 2 bases not matched to a gene. The germline V gene has CDR1 KGHDR and CDR2 SFDVKD.

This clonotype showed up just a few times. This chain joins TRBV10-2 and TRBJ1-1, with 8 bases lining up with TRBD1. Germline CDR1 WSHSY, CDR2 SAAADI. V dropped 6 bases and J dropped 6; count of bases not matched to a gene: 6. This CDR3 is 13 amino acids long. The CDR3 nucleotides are TGCGCCAGCAGCCGCGGACAGGGTGCTGAAGCTTTCTTT. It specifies CASSRGQGAEAFF.

In DNA form, the CDR3 reads TGTGCCAGCAGTCGAGCAGACAGCAACGAGCAGTACTTC. Protein sequence: CASSRADSNEQYF. The chain links TRBV6-6 to TRBJ2-7; TRBD1 is a possible D gene (5 bases). The germline CDR1 and CDR2 sequences are MNHNY and SVGAGI (reference sequence). V lost 5 bases to trimming and J lost 5 bases, with 13 bases between them. This CDR3 spans 13 amino acids.